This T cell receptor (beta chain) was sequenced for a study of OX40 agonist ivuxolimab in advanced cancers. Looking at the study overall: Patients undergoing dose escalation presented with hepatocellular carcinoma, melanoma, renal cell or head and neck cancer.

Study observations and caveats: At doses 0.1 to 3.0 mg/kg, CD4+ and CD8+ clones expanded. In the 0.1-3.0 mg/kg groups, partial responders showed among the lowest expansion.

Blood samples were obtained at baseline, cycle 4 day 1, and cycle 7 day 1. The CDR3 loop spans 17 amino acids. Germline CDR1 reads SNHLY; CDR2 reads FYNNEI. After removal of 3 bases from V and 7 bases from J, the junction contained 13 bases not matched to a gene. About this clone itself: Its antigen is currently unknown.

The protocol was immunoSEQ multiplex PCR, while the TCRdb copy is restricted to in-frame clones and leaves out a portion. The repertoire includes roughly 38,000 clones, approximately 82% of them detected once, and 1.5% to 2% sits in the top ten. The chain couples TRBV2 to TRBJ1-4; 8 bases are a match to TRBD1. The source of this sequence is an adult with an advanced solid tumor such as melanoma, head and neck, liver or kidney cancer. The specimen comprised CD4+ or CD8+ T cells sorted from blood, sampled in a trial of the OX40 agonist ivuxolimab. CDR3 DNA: TGTGCCAGCAGTGAGTTAGGACAGGGCCTTTTGGGTGAAAAACTGTTTTTT. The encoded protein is CASSELGQGLLGEKLFF.